These T cell receptor beta chains were read from a single sample in a study of T cell clones after liver transplantation. Produced via immunoSEQ multiplex PCR; TCRdb's table is partial and in-frame only. The table shows 70,000 or so clones, with 90% occurring only once. The sequencing here drew on CD4+ T cells from blood, taken before liver transplant. The receptors shown here come from a human donor who received a liver transplant. CDR3s include the opening cysteine and the closing phenylalanine or tryptophan. The D gene is left open where the match is weak. The listing skips clone size in some rows; elsewhere it reads once, few, many or a size class.

d_gene,abundance,j_gene,v_gene,CDR3nt,CDR3aa
TRBD2,NA,TRBJ2-1,TRBV5-1,TGCGCCAGCAGCTCCCAGGACGGGAGGCCCGGGAGTGAGCAGTTCTTC,CASSSQDGRPGSEQFF
NA,NA,TRBJ2-4,TRBV10-2,TGCGCCAGCAGTGAGCGTGACAGAAGTCAATACTTC,CASSERDRSQYF
NA,NA,TRBJ2-5,TRBV2,TGTGCCAGCAGTGGGTACTTACAAGAGACCCAGTACTTC,CASSGYLQETQYF
NA,once,TRBJ2-6,TRBV9,TGTGCCAGCAGCGTAGTGGACAGCTGGAGCTCTGGGGCCAACGTCCTGACTTTC,CASSVVDSWSSGANVLTF
TRBD1,NA,TRBJ2-1,TRBV5-6,TGTGCCAGCAGCCTAACCGGGACAGTCAATGAGCAGTTCTTC,CASSLTGTVNEQFF
NA,NA,TRBJ2-6,TRBV4-2,TGTGCCAGCAGCCAAGAGTCCGTCTCTGGGGCCAACGTCCTGACTTTC,CASSQESVSGANVLTF
TRBD1,NA,TRBJ1-1,TRBV5-1,TGCGCCAGCAGCCTACAGGGGGCTGGGAACACTGAAGCTTTCTTT,CASSLQGAGNTEAFF
NA,NA,TRBJ2-7,TRBV11-2,TGTGCCAGCAGCTTAGGGGCCGGGGCGTACGAGCAGTACTTC,CASSLGAGAYEQYF
TRBD2,NA,TRBJ2-7,TRBV5-4,TGTGCCAGCAGCAATAGCGGGAGGGCCCACGAGCAGTACTTC,CASSNSGRAHEQYF
TRBD1,NA,TRBJ1-5,TRBV19,TGTGCCAGTAGCGCAGGGGGTGGCAATCAGCCCCAGCATTTT,CASSAGGGNQPQHF
TRBD2,NA,TRBJ2-3,TRBV18,TGTGCCAGCTCAGCAACTAGCGGGGGGTTCACAGATACGCAGTATTTT,CASSATSGGFTDTQYF
TRBD1,NA,TRBJ2-7,TRBV5-1,TGCGCCAGCAGCTTGGAGGGGACAGGGACGACTGGGCAGTACTTC,CASSLEGTGTTGQYF
NA,NA,TRBJ2-7,TRBV27,TGTGCCAGCAGTTTGGGGAATTTCCCGTACGAGCAGTACTTC,CASSLGNFPYEQYF
NA,NA,TRBJ1-1,TRBV6-1,TGTGCCAGCACCATCGGCGGGCACATGGAAGCTTTCTTT,CASTIGGHMEAFF
NA,NA,TRBJ1-4,TRBV27,TGTGCCAGCAGTTCGTCCGGGACCCAAGGGGGTGAAAAACTGTTTTTT,CASSSSGTQGGEKLFF
NA,NA,TRBJ1-4,TRBV7-9,TGTGCCAGCAGCTTGTCAGGGGCGGAAAAACTGTTTTTT,CASSLSGAEKLFF
NA,NA,TRBJ2-3,TRBV5-1,TGCGCCAGCAGCTTGGAACGGTGGCCAGATACGCAGTATTTT,CASSLERWPDTQYF
NA,NA,TRBJ1-6,TRBV25-1,TGTGCCAGCAGTCTGCGGGGCCGGGCACCCCTCCACTTT,CASSLRGRAPLHF
NA,NA,TRBJ1-1,TRBV21-1,TGTGCCAGCAGCAAAAGGAGGGGGCAGGTAACTGAAGCTTTCTTT,CASSKRRGQVTEAFF